The sample holds many counts of the clone carrying this TCR beta chain. Its antigen is still unknown. This sample was taken from a study of T cells after yellow fever vaccination. Study-wide points: Booster sampling recovered most clones from primary vaccination (less than 97% CD4, approximately 90% CD8). Relatively few clonotypes were ones that appeared in both CD4 and CD8 compartments. Although the secondary response was weaker, it peaked faster, at day 5 versus 15.

CDR1 and CDR2 (germline): SGHTA, FQGNSA. The J segment lost 1 base and the V segment lost 5 bases, leaving 7 bases of the junction unmatched. This CDR3 comprises 17 residues. Making TCR cDNA involved 5'RACE template switching, which added UMIs and a universal primer site. TCRdb used MiXCR to reprocess the 5' RACE reads, holding one entry per CDR3 protein. The sample has about 320,000 distinct CDR3 sequences; 3.5% to 5% are singletons. V and J are TRBV7-2 and TRBJ2-3; 12 nucleotides line up with TRBD2. The clonotype comes from a man aged 18 to 29 who received the YFV17D yellow fever vaccine. The sequencing here drew on PBMCs, taken 15 days after the yellow fever booster vaccination. The CDR3 sequence: CASSKRLAGDRTDTQYF. DNA of the CDR3: TGTGCCAGCAGCAAACGACTAGCGGGGGACCGCACAGATACGCAGTATTTT.